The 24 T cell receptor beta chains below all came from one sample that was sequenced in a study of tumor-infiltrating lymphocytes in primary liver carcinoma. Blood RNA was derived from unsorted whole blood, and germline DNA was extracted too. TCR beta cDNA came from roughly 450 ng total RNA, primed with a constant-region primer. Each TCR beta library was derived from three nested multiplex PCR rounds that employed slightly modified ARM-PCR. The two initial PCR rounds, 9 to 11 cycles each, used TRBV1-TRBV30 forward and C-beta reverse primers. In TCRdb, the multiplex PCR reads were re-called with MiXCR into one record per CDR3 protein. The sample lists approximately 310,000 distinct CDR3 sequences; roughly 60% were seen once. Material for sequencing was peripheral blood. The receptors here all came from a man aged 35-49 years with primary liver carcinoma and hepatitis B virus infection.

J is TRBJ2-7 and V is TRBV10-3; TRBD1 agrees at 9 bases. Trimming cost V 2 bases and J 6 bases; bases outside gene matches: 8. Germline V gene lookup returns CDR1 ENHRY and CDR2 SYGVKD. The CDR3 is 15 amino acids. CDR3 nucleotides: TGTGCCATCAGTGAGACCAGAACAGGGGGCCGCGAGCAGTACTTC. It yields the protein CAISETRTGGREQYF.

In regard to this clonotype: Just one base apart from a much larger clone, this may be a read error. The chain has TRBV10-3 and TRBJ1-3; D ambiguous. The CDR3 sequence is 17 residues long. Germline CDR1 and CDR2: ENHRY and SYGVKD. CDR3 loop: CAISESNPGNKPNTLYF. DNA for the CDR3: TGTGCCATCAGTGAGTCGAATCCGGGTAACAAGCCAAACACCTTATATTTT.

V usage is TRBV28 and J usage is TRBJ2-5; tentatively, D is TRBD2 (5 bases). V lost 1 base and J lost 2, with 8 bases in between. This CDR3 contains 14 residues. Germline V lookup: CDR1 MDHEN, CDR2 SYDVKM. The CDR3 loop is CASSLSGIQETQYF. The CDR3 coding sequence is TGTGCCAGCAGTTTATCGGGGATTCAAGAGACCCAGTACTTC.

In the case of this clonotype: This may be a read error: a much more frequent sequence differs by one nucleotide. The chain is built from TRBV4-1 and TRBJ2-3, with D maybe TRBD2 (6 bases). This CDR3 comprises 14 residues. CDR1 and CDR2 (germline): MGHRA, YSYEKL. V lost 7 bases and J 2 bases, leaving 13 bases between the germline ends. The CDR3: CASNPGGITDTQYF. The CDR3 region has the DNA TGCGCCAGCAACCCTGGCGGGATCACAGATACGCAGTATTTT.

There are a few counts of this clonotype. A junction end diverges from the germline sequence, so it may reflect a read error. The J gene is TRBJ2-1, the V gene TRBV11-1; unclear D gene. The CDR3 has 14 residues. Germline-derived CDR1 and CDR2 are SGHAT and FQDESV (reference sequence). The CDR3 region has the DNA TGTGCCAGCAGCTTACTTTGGCCACTCAATGGGCAGTTCTTC. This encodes CASSLLWPLNGQFF.

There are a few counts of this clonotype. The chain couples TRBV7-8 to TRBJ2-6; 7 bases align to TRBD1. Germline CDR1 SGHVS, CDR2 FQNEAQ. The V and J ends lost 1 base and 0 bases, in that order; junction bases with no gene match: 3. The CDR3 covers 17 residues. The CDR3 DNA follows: TGTGCCAGCAGCTTAGACAGGGGATACTCTGGGGCCAACGTCCTGACTTTC. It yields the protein CASSLDRGYSGANVLTF.

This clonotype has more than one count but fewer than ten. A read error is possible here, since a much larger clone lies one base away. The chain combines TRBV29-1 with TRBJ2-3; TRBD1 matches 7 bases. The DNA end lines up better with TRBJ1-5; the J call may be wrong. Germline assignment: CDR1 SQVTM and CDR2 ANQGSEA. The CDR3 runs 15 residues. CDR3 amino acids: CSVEDRDQSTDTQHF. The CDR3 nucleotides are TGCAGCGTCGAAGACAGGGACCAAAGCACAGATACGCAGCATTTT.

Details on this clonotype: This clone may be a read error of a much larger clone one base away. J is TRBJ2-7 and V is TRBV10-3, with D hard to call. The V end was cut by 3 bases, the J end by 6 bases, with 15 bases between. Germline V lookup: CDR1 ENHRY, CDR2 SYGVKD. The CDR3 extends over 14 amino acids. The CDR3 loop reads CAISDMVAFAEQYF. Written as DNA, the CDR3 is TGTGCCATCAGTGATATGGTAGCTTTCGCCGAGCAGTACTTC.

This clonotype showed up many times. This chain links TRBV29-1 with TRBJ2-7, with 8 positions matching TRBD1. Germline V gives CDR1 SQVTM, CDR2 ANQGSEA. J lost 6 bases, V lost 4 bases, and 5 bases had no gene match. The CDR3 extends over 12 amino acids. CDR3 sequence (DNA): TGCAGCGTTGTTGCAGGGGGCGGCGAGCAGTACTTC. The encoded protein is CSVVAGGGEQYF.

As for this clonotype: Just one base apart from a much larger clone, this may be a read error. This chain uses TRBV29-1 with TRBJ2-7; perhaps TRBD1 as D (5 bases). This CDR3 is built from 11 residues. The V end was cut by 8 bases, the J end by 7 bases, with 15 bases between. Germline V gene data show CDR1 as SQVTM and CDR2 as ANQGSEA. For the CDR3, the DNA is TGCAGCACAGGAGTGCGTGGTGAGCAGTACTTC. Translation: CSTGVRGEQYF.

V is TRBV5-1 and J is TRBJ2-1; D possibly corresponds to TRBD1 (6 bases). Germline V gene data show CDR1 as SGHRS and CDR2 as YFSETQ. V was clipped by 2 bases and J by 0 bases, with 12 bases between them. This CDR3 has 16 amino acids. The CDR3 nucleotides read TGCGCCAGCAGCTTCTGGACAGATAGCTCCTACAATGAGCAGTTCTTC. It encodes CASSFWTDSSYNEQFF.

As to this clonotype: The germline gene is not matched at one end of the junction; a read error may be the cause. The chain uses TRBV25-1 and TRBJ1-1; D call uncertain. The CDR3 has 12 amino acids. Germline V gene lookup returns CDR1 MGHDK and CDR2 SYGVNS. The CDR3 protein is CASSRKNIEAFF. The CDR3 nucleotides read TGTGCCAGCAGTAGAAAGAACATTGAAGCTTTCTTT.

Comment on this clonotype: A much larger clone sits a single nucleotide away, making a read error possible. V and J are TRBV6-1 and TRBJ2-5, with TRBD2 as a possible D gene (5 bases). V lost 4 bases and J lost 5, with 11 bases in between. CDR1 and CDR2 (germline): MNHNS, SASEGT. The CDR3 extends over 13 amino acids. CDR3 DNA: TGTGCCAGCAGTGGGCAGAGAGGGGAGACCCAGTACTTC. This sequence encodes CASSGQRGETQYF.

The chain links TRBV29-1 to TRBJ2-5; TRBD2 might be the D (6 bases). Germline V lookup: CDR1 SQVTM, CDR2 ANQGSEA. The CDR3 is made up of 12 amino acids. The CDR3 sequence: CNVAQRGETQYF. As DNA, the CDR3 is TGCAACGTGGCGCAACGGGGGGAGACCCAGTACTTC.

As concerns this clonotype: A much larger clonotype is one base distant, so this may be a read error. The CDR3 is CASSYGTDSALHF. DNA of the CDR3: TGTGCCAGCAGCTACGGGACCGATTCAGCCCTCCACTTT. V and J are TRBV6-6 and TRBJ1-6; D might be TRBD1 (5 bases). Germline V gives CDR1 MNHNY, CDR2 SVGAGI (reference sequence). This CDR3 spans 13 amino acids.

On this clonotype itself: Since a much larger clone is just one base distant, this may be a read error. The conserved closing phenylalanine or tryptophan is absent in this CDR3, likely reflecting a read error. In DNA, the CDR3 is TGTGCCAGCGGAAAAAGGACCGACAATGAGCAGTTCTCC. This codes for CASGKRTDNEQFS. This chain connects TRBV11-2 to TRBJ2-1; the D is unclear. Germline lookup yields CDR1 SGHAT and CDR2 FQNNGV. The CDR3 has 13 residues. The V gene lost 8 bases and the J gene lost 5 bases, with 13 bases spanning the gap.

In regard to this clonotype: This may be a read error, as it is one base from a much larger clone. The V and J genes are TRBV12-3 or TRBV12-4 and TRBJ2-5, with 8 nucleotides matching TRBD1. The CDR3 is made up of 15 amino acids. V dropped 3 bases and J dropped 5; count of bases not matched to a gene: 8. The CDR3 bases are TGTGCCAGCAGTTTGGAGCAGGGGGCTGGGGAGACCCAGTACTTC. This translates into CASSLEQGAGETQYF.

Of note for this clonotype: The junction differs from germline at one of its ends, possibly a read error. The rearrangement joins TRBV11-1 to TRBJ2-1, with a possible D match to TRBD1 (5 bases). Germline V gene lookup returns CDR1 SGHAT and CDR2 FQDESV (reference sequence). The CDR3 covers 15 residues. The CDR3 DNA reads TGTGCCAGCAGCTTCCAGGAACCGCTGGACAATGAGCGGTTCTTC. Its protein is CASSFQEPLDNERFF.

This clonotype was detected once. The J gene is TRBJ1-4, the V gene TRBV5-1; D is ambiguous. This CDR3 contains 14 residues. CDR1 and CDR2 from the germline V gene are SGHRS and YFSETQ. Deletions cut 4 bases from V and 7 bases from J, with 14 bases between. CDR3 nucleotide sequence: TGCGCCAGCAGCGCCCATCCGGGCGGTGAAAAACTGTTTTTT. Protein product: CASSAHPGGEKLFF.

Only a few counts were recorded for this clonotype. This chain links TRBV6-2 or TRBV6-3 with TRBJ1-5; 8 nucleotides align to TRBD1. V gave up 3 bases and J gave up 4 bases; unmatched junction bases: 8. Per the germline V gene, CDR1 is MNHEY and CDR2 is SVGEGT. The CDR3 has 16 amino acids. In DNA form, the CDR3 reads TGTGCCAGCAGTTATCCTGGACAGGGCTTTAATCAGCCCCAGCATTTT. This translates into CASSYPGQGFNQPQHF.

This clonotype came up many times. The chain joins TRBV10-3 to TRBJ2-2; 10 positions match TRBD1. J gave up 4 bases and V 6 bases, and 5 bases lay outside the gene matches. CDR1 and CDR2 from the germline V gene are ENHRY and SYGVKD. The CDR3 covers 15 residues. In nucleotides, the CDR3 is TGTGCCATCAGCCCAGGACAGGGGGGCACCGGGGAGCTGTTTTTT. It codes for CAISPGQGGTGELFF.

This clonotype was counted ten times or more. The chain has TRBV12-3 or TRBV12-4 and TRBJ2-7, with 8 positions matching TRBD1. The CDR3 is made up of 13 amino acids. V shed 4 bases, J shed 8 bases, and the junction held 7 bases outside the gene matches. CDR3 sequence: CASSSGQGLKQYF. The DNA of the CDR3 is TGTGCCAGCAGTTCTGGACAGGGTCTGAAGCAGTACTTC.

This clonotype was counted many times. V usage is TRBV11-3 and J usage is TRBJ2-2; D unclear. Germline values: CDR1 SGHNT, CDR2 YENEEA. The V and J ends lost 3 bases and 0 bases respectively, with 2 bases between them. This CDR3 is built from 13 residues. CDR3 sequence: CASSFTNTGELFF. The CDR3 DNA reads TGTGCCAGCAGCTTCACGAACACCGGGGAGCTGTTTTTT.

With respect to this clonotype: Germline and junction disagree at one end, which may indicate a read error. The DNA for the CDR3 is TGCGGCGTCCGGGACACCCTAGCCAAAAACATTCAGCACTTC. This gives the protein CGVRDTLAKNIQHF. The chain carries TRBV29-1 and TRBJ2-4, with D perhaps TRBD1 (6 bases). Germline assignment: CDR1 SQVTM and CDR2 ANQGSEA. The length of the CDR3 is 14 residues.